A single sample is the source of the 26 T cell receptor beta chains below, sequenced in a study of pediatric ulcerative colitis. Assay: immunoSEQ multiplex PCR; the TCRdb copy retains only in-frame clones and omits some. The sample yields more than 40,000 clones, 78% seen once. One to two pinch biopsies were taken from the rectum during colonoscopy. Sequenced: gut tissue. These receptors all come from a girl aged 10 to 17 with moderate ulcerative colitis.

This clone appeared a single time. The rearrangement uses TRBV12-5 and TRBJ1-6, with D perhaps TRBD1 (6 bases). The CDR3 totals 13 residues. The germline CDR1 and CDR2 sequences are LGHNT and FRNRAP. Deletions cut 0 bases from V and 10 bases from J, with 7 bases between. The CDR3 nucleotides are TGTGCTAGTGGTTTGGTACAGGGATCACCCCTCCACTTT. It encodes CASGLVQGSPLHF.

The chain combines TRBV6-5 with TRBJ1-1, with D maybe TRBD1 (5 bases). Germline CDR1 and CDR2: MNHEY and SVGAGI. V shed 0 bases and J shed 4 bases, with 9 bases lying between them. The CDR3 spans 14 residues. The CDR3 loop is CASSYSGGGTEAFF. CDR3 in DNA: TGTGCCAGCAGTTACTCCGGGGGGGGCACTGAAGCTTTCTTT.

The DNA for the CDR3 is TGTGCCAGCTCACCACGGCGGGGGGGCCACGGGGAGACCCAGTACTTC. Translating gives CASSPRRGGHGETQYF. The chain is built from TRBV18 and TRBJ2-5, with 9 bases that match TRBD2. The germline V gene encodes CDR1 KGHSH and CDR2 LQKENI. The J segment lost 5 bases and the V segment lost 1 base, leaving 8 bases of the junction unmatched. The CDR3 is 16 amino acids.

The V and J genes are TRBV7-9 and TRBJ2-7; perhaps TRBD2 as D (5 bases). Germline values: CDR1 SEHNR, CDR2 FQNEAQ (reference sequence). This CDR3 comprises 15 residues. V was trimmed by 4 bases and J by 0 bases, leaving 13 bases between them. The CDR3 region has the DNA TGTGCCAGCAGCTCCATCCGGGGTCTCTCCTACGAGCAGTACTTC. Residues: CASSSIRGLSYEQYF.

The chain is built from TRBV5-1 and TRBJ1-3; D is unresolved. V was cut by 0 bases and J by 0 bases, with 10 bases left in between. The CDR3 is 16 amino acids. Germline V gives CDR1 SGHRS, CDR2 YFSETQ. This CDR3 is CASSLVPWGSGNTIYF. For the CDR3, the DNA is TGCGCCAGCAGCTTGGTCCCCTGGGGCTCTGGAAACACCATATATTTT.

In the case of this clone: Other DNA variants within this sample encode the same CDR3. The chain recombines TRBV18 with TRBJ1-1, with unresolved D. The CDR3 has 15 residues. Deletions cut 1 base from V and 0 bases from J, with 9 bases between. The germline V gene encodes CDR1 KGHSH and CDR2 LQKENI. CDR3 sequence: CASSPRTGMNTEAFF. The CDR3 DNA sequence: TGTGCCAGCTCACCACGTACGGGAATGAACACTGAAGCTTTCTTT.

Here the CDR3 reads CSVDLYTF. CDR3 nucleotides: TGCAGCGTTGATCTCTACACCTTC. The chain joins TRBV29-1 to TRBJ1-2; D is unresolved. V was trimmed by 3 bases and J by 10 bases, leaving 3 bases between them. Per germline, CDR1 SQVTM and CDR2 ANQGSEA. The CDR3 extends over 8 amino acids.

CDR3 sequence (DNA): TGTGCCAGTAGTCCCCAGTGGGACTGGGAAGAGACCCAGTACTTC. It specifies CASSPQWDWEETQYF. The rearrangement links TRBV19 to TRBJ2-5; TRBD2 is a possible D gene (6 bases). This CDR3 comprises 15 residues. Between the trimmed V and J ends, which lost 5 bases and 3 bases, there was a span of 16 bases. Germline lookup yields CDR1 LNHDA and CDR2 SQIVND (reference sequence).

This rearrangement joins TRBV5-1 to TRBJ2-1, with D maybe TRBD2 (6 bases). CDR1 is SGHRS, CDR2 YFSETQ, per germline. This CDR3 spans 15 amino acids. Trimming stripped 0 bases from V and 5 bases from J, with 12 bases between. CDR3 nucleotides: TGCGCCAGCAGCTTGGACGGGAGATTCGACAATGAGCAGTTCTTC. Its translation: CASSLDGRFDNEQFF.

The chain's CDR3 is CASSDGVGTEAFF. Written as DNA, the CDR3 is TGTGCCAGCAGCGACGGGGTAGGCACTGAAGCTTTCTTT. This chain connects TRBV7-9 to TRBJ1-1; D gene unclear. The germline V and J ends were trimmed by 5 bases and 4 bases, with 11 bases remaining between them. The CDR3 covers 13 residues. Per the germline V gene, CDR1 is SEHNR and CDR2 is FQNEAQ (reference sequence).

The V call is TRBV6-6, the J call TRBJ2-7, with no clear D. The CDR3 is 14 residues long. CDR1 is MNHNY, CDR2 SVGAGI, per germline (reference sequence). Trimming pared 5 bases from V and 1 base from J, leaving 12 bases between. The CDR3 loop is CASSPVPPSYEQYF. DNA for the CDR3: TGTGCCAGCAGTCCGGTGCCCCCTTCCTACGAGCAGTACTTC.

V gene TRBV7-9 combines with J gene TRBJ2-3; D gene unclear. Trimming removed 1 base at V and 2 bases at J, with 7 bases between. Germline V CDR1 and CDR2: SEHNR, FQNEAQ (reference sequence). The CDR3 is 14 amino acids. The CDR3 region has the DNA TGTGCCAGCAGCTTAGAAAGGGCCACAGATACGCAGTATTTT. Protein product: CASSLERATDTQYF.

V usage is TRBV6-5 and J usage is TRBJ1-1; D is uncertain. The CDR3 length is 16 residues. CDR1 is MNHEY, CDR2 SVGAGI, per germline. The germline V and J ends were trimmed by 4 bases and 1 base, with 16 bases remaining between them. In nucleotides, the CDR3 is TGTGCCAGCAGTTCACCCTACTTCCCGCCGAACACTGAAGCTTTCTTT. Translating gives CASSSPYFPPNTEAFF.

This clone was counted between two and nine times. The chain employs TRBV29-1 and TRBJ1-6; 10 bases match TRBD1. Per germline, CDR1 SQVTM and CDR2 ANQGSEA. The CDR3 runs 11 residues. V was clipped by 5 bases and J by 14 bases; unmatched bases: 3. The CDR3 DNA sequence: TGCAGCGTTTACGGACAGGGGGCCCTCCACTTT. It specifies CSVYGQGALHF.

J is TRBJ2-4 and V is TRBV11-2; D perhaps matches TRBD1 (6 bases). The CDR3 length is 16 residues. V shed 0 bases and J shed 8 bases, with 17 bases lying between them. The germline V gene encodes CDR1 SGHAT and CDR2 FQNNGV. The CDR3 spells CASSLDRDTYADIQYF. In nucleotides, the CDR3 is TGTGCCAGCAGCTTAGATAGGGACACATATGCGGACATTCAGTACTTC.

This sequence joins TRBV5-1 and TRBJ2-1; 11 bases are a match to TRBD1. The CDR3 covers 18 residues. J was trimmed by 8 bases and V by 3 bases; bases with no gene match: 16. CDR1 is SGHRS, CDR2 YFSETQ, per germline. CDR3 in amino acids: CASSSKVTPGQGVDEQFF. CDR3 DNA: TGCGCCAGCAGCTCGAAAGTCACACCGGGACAGGGGGTCGATGAGCAGTTCTTC. Full variable domain (outside the CDR3, taken from reference TRBV5-1 and TRBJ2-1): KAGVTQTPRYLIKTRGQQVTLSCSPISGHRSVSWYQQTPGQGLQFLFEYFSETQRNKGNFPGRFSGRQFSNSRSEMNVSTLELGDSALYLCASSSKVTPGQGVDEQFFGPGTRLTVL.

This sequence joins TRBV6-6 and TRBJ2-3; 7 nucleotides line up with TRBD1. After removal of 4 bases from V and 7 bases from J, the junction contained 8 bases not matched to a gene. Germline loops: CDR1 MNHNY, CDR2 SVGAGI (reference sequence). The length of the CDR3 is 14 residues. CDR3: CASSFDRVGNTQYF. The DNA for the CDR3 is TGTGCCAGCAGTTTTGACAGGGTCGGGAATACGCAGTATTTT.

The CDR3 bases are TGTGCCAGCAGCCAAGTTTCCAGGGGACTGTTTTTT. Translation gives CASSQVSRGLFF. The J gene is TRBJ2-2, the V gene TRBV4-2, with D perhaps TRBD1 (6 bases). V dropped 1 base and J dropped 14 bases, with 11 bases sitting between them. Germline CDR1 is LGHNA and CDR2 is YNFKEQ. The CDR3 consists of 12 residues.

V and J are TRBV5-1 and TRBJ1-5, with D tentatively TRBD1 (6 bases). Germline V gene lookup returns CDR1 SGHRS and CDR2 YFSETQ. The V gene lost 5 bases and the J gene lost 5 bases, with 11 bases spanning the gap. This CDR3 comprises 13 residues. The CDR3 DNA reads TGCGCCAGCAGTCGGGACATAGATCAGCCCCAGCATTTT. Encoded protein: CASSRDIDQPQHF.

This rearrangement joins TRBV28 to TRBJ1-5; D gene ambiguous. The germline CDR1 and CDR2 sequences are MDHEN and SYDVKM. V gave up 7 bases and J gave up 1 base, with 14 bases separating them. The CDR3 runs 15 residues. This CDR3 is CASTLSFGSNQPQHF. The DNA of the CDR3 is TGTGCCAGCACCCTATCATTCGGGAGCAATCAGCCCCAGCATTTT. Full variable domain (rest looked up from reference TRBV28 and TRBJ1-5): DVKVTQSSRYLVKRTGEKVFLECVQDMDHENMFWYRQDPGLGLRLIYFSYDVKMKEKGDIPEGYSVSREKKERFSLILESASTNQTSMYLCASTLSFGSNQPQHFGDGTRLSIL.

The table lists this clone with a few counts. The CDR3 DNA sequence: TGCGCCAGCAGCTTGAACCTGGCAGGGATAGGGACTGAAGCTTTCTTT. Translated: CASSLNLAGIGTEAFF. This sequence joins TRBV5-1 and TRBJ1-1; a weak D match, TRBD1 (5 bases). The V end lost 1 base, the J end lost 5 bases, and 18 bases lay between the germline ends. From germline, CDR1 is SGHRS and CDR2 YFSETQ. CDR3 length equals 16 residues.

The chain joins TRBV7-2 to TRBJ2-7; D call uncertain. Deletions cut 1 base from V and 0 bases from J, with 10 bases between. CDR1 SGHTA and CDR2 FQGNSA come from the germline V gene. The CDR3 is 15 residues long. The CDR3, as DNA: TGTGCCAGCAGCTTAGGGAACTATCTCTCCTACGAGCAGTACTTC. Protein: CASSLGNYLSYEQYF.

The chain uses TRBV7-9 and TRBJ2-5; D remains ambiguous. Trimming stripped 11 bases from V and 5 bases from J, with 9 bases between. Germline V gives CDR1 SEHNR, CDR2 FQNEAQ (reference sequence). The CDR3 runs to 10 residues. In nucleotides, the CDR3 is TGTGCCGTCCTCGGGGAGACCCAGTACTTC. Encoded protein: CAVLGETQYF.

The sample holds one count of this clone. This rearrangement joins TRBV30 to TRBJ2-7; D uncertain. CDR1 is GTSNPN and CDR2 is SVGIG in the germline V gene (reference sequence). This CDR3 has 11 residues. Trimming stripped 1 base from V and 5 bases from J, with 6 bases between. For the CDR3, the DNA is TGTGCCTGGAGTGATCCGGACGAGCAGTACTTC. It encodes CAWSDPDEQYF.

The CDR3 region is CASSTHRTGNTIYF. CDR3 nucleotide sequence: TGTGCCAGCAGTACGCACAGGACGGGAAACACCATATATTTT. This chain joins TRBV25-1 and TRBJ1-3; tentatively, D is TRBD1 (5 bases). V dropped 5 bases and J dropped 4 bases, with 12 bases sitting between them. CDR1 and CDR2 (germline): MGHDK, SYGVNS. The CDR3 is made up of 14 amino acids.

This clone was seen a single time. This chain joins TRBV30 and TRBJ1-1; D not resolved. Trimming cost V 0 bases and J 3 bases, with 14 bases left between them. The CDR3 totals 15 residues. The germline V gene encodes CDR1 GTSNPN and CDR2 SVGIG (reference sequence). The CDR3: CAWSVPILKDTEAFF. As DNA, the CDR3 is TGTGCCTGGAGTGTACCTATCTTAAAGGACACTGAAGCTTTCTTT.